The subject of this entry is one T cell receptor (beta chain). Only in-frame clones appear in the TCRdb table, and some are missing; sequencing was by immunoSEQ multiplex PCR. The sample shows around 100,000 clones, 84% of them seen only once. CDR1 is SGHAT and CDR2 is FQDESV in the germline V gene (reference sequence). The CDR3 covers 14 residues. V lost 3 bases, J lost 11 bases, and 12 bases stayed unmatched. This sample is part of a study of radiation and T cells in renal cell carcinoma. Time point of the sample: blood 4 weeks post-SBRT, at nephrectomy. Described treatment: 15 Gy SBRT to primary tumor, nephrectomy 4 weeks later. Nephrectomy followed 15 Gy stereotactic body radiation by 4 weeks.

V gene TRBV11-1 combines with J gene TRBJ1-1; 7 bases map to TRBD1. The input for sequencing was blood, taken from a patient whose treatment included radiotherapy and nephrectomy. This receptor was taken from a man aged 55 to 69 with renal cell carcinoma. The CDR3: CASSFSGDSPAAFF. In nucleotides, the CDR3 is TGTGCCAGCAGCTTCTCCGGGGACAGTCCGGCGGCTTTCTTT.